The 14 T cell receptor beta chains presented below share a single source sample, sequenced in a study of blood T cell repertoires in COVID-19. Repertoires were generated with immunoSEQ multiplex PCR, while TCRdb's copy carries only in-frame clones and drops some. The sample yields a few hundred thousand clones, roughly 84% seen once. Sample: peripheral blood. These receptors came from a person aged 65 to 85 with COVID-19, enrolled during active disease.

The rearrangement joins TRBV2 to TRBJ1-2; the D gene is possibly TRBD1 (6 bases). CDR3 length equals 13 residues. Germline V gene data show CDR1 as SNHLY and CDR2 as FYNNEI. V gave up 3 bases and J gave up 4 bases, with 9 bases separating them. The CDR3 DNA reads TGTGCCAGCAGTGATGGGACACTCTATGGCTACACCTTC. This sequence encodes CASSDGTLYGYTF. Full variable domain (rest looked up from reference TRBV2 and TRBJ1-2): EPEVTQTPSHQVTQMGQEVILRCVPISNHLYFYWYRQILGQKVEFLVSFYNNEISEKSEIFDDQFSVERPDGSNFTLKIRSTKLEDSAMYFCASSDGTLYGYTFGSGTRLTVV.

The rearrangement joins TRBV7-2 to TRBJ2-7; D uncertain. Per the germline V gene, CDR1 is SGHTA and CDR2 is FQGNSA. Trimming stripped 5 bases from V and 0 bases from J, with 11 bases between. This CDR3 region has 14 residues. The CDR3 here is CASSLALRSYEQYF. CDR3 DNA: TGTGCCAGCAGCCTCGCCCTGCGCTCCTACGAGCAGTACTTC.

The chain employs TRBV7-2 and TRBJ2-5; possibly TRBD2 for D (6 bases). V was shortened by 3 bases and J by 1 base, with 12 bases between the two germline ends. From germline, CDR1 is SGHTA and CDR2 FQGNSA. This CDR3 is 15 amino acids long. CDR3 coding DNA: TGTGCCAGCAGCTTCGAGGGGAGGCCCCAAGAGACCCAGTACTTC. This encodes CASSFEGRPQETQYF.

J is TRBJ2-7 and V is TRBV7-2, with D hard to call. Trimming left V 5 bases short and J 6 bases short, with 23 bases between. The CDR3 has 16 amino acids. Germline V gene sequence: CDR1 SGHTA, CDR2 FQGNSA. The chain's CDR3 is CASSESRVFRVGEQYF. CDR3 in DNA: TGTGCCAGCAGCGAGAGCCGGGTCTTCCGCGTCGGCGAGCAGTACTTC.

This clone showed up just once. V gene TRBV5-6 combines with J gene TRBJ1-2, with unresolved D. The CDR3 has 11 amino acids. Trimming took 4 bases from V and 7 from J, leaving 8 bases between them. CDR1 and CDR2 (germline): SGHDT, YYEEEE. DNA of the CDR3: TGTGCCAGCAGCCAAGGCGGTGGCTACACCTTC. This codes for CASSQGGGYTF.

The chain links TRBV6-6 to TRBJ2-7; a possible D gene is TRBD1 (6 bases). This CDR3 is built from 13 residues. V dropped 2 bases and J dropped 3 bases, with 8 bases sitting between them. Germline CDR1 reads MNHNY; CDR2 reads SVGAGI (reference sequence). The CDR3, as DNA: TGTGCCAGCAGTTACGGGGGCGACTACGAGCAGTACTTC. Its protein product is CASSYGGDYEQYF.

This clone was found a few times. In nucleotides, the CDR3 is TGTGCCAGCATTCTCGGGTTGGGTTCACCCCTCCACTTT. Residues: CASILGLGSPLHF. This chain links TRBV2 with TRBJ1-6; D call uncertain. V lost 7 bases to trimming and J lost 9 bases, with 13 bases between them. The CDR3 length is 13 residues. In germline, CDR1 is SNHLY, CDR2 FYNNEI.

This chain joins TRBV7-2 and TRBJ2-1; D possibly corresponds to TRBD2 (6 bases). The CDR3 totals 14 residues. Germline V gene sequence: CDR1 SGHTA, CDR2 FQGNSA. V was pared by 5 bases and J by 9 bases, with 17 bases between. CDR3 nucleotides: TGTGCCAGCAGCCCGGGACTGGTGTCGAGTGAGCAGTTCTTC. It is translated as CASSPGLVSSEQFF.

The chain couples TRBV4-1 to TRBJ2-5, with 8 bases that match TRBD1. The CDR3 is 16 residues long. V lost 3 bases to trimming and J lost 3 bases; unmatched junction nucleotides: 9. Germline V CDR1 and CDR2: MGHRA, YSYEKL. The DNA of the CDR3 is TGCGCCAGCAGCCACGGCAGGGGGCGGCTTAAAGAGACCCAGTACTTC. Its protein is CASSHGRGRLKETQYF.

This clone has only one observation. Other DNA sequences within the sample encode an identical CDR3. The chain links TRBV7-9 to TRBJ2-7, with 11 bases lining up with TRBD2. Trimming at V came to 5 bases and at J to 4 bases, leaving 1 base not matched to a gene. Germline V CDR1 and CDR2: SEHNR, FQNEAQ (reference sequence). CDR3 size: 13 residues. CDR3 DNA sequence: TGTGCCAGCAGCACTAGCGGGAGTTACGAGCAGTACTTC. As protein: CASSTSGSYEQYF.

The genes are TRBV19 and TRBJ1-2; D call uncertain. Germline lookup yields CDR1 LNHDA and CDR2 SQIVND (reference sequence). The CDR3 is 15 residues long. Trimming removed 3 bases from V and 3 bases from J, with 14 bases in between. This CDR3 is CASSIGAGWDYGYTF. The DNA of the CDR3 is TGTGCCAGTAGTATTGGCGCGGGGTGGGACTATGGCTACACCTTC.

This chain uses TRBV11-1 with TRBJ1-1; D unresolved. Germline loops: CDR1 SGHAT, CDR2 FQDESV (reference sequence). Between the trimmed V and J ends, which lost 5 bases and 4 bases, there was a span of 20 bases. The CDR3 length is 16 residues. The CDR3 here is CASSPGYMGSRTEAFF. CDR3 bases: TGTGCCAGCAGCCCGGGCTATATGGGGAGCCGCACTGAAGCTTTCTTT.

V is TRBV6-5 and J is TRBJ1-5, with 11 bases that match TRBD1. Looked up from germline, CDR1 is MNHEY and CDR2 is SVGAGI. The J segment lost 5 bases and the V segment lost 6 bases, leaving 6 bases of the junction unmatched. The CDR3 sequence is 15 residues long. The DNA for the CDR3 is TGTGCCAGCAGCCTGGACAGGGGGCAGGATCAGCCCCAGCATTTT. It yields the protein CASSLDRGQDQPQHF.

The chain joins TRBV2 to TRBJ2-7; D remains unclear. V was cut by 1 base and J by 6 bases, with 10 bases left in between. This CDR3 comprises 13 residues. Per germline, CDR1 SNHLY and CDR2 FYNNEI. CDR3 residues: CASSEDTLSEQYF. In DNA, the CDR3 is TGTGCCAGCAGTGAAGACACCCTCTCCGAGCAGTACTTC.